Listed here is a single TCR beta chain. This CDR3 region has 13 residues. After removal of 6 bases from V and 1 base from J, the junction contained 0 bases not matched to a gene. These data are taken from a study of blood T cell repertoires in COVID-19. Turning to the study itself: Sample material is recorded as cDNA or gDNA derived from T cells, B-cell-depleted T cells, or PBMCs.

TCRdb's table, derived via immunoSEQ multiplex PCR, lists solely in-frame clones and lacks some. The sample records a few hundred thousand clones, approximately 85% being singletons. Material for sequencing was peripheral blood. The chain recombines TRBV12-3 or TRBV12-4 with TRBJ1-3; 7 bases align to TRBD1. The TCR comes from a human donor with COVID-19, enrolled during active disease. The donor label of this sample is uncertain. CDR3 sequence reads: CASRQGSGNTIYF. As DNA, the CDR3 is TGTGCCAGCAGACAGGGGTCTGGAAACACCATATATTTT.